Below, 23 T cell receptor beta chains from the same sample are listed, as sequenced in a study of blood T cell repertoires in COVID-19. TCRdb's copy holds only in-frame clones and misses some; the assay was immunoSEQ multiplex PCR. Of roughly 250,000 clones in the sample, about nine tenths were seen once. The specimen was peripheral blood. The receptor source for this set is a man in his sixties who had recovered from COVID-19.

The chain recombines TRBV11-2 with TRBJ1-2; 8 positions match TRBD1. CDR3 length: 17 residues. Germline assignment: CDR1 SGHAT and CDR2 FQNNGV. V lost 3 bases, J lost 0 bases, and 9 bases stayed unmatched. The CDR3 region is CASSFPTQGAANYGYTF. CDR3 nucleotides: TGTGCCAGCAGCTTTCCGACCCAGGGGGCCGCTAACTATGGCTACACCTTC.

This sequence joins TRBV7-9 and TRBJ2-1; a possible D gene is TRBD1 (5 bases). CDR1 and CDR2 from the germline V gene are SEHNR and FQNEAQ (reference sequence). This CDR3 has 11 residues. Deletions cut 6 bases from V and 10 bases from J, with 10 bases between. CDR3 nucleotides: TGTGCCAGCAGGCTAGGGGTCGAGCAGTTCTTC. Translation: CASRLGVEQFF.

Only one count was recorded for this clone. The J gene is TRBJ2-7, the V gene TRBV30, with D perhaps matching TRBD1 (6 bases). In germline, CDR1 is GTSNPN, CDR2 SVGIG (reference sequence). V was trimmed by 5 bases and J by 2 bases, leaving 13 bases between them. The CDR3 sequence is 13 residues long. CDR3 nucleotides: TGTGCCTGGGGAACGACAGGAACCTACGAGCAGTACTTC. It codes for CAWGTTGTYEQYF.

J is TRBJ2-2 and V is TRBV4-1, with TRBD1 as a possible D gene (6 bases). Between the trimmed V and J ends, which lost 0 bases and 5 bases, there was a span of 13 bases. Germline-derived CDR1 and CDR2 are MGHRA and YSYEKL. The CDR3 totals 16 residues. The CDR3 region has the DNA TGCGCCAGCAGCCAAGAACAGGGCAGGGCAACCGGGGAGCTGTTTTTT. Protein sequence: CASSQEQGRATGELFF.

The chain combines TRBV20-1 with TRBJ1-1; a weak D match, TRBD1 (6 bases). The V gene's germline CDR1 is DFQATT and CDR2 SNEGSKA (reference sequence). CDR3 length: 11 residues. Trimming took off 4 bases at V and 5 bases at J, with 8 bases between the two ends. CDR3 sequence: CSATDRTEAFF. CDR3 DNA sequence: TGCAGTGCTACCGACAGGACTGAAGCTTTCTTT.

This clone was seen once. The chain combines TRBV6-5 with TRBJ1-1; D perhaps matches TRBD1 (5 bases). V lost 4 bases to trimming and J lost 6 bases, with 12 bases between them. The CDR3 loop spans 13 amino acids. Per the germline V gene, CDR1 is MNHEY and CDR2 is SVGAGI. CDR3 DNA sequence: TGTGCCAGCAGTTGGGGGGGGAAGGCTGAAGCTTTCTTT. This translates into CASSWGGKAEAFF.

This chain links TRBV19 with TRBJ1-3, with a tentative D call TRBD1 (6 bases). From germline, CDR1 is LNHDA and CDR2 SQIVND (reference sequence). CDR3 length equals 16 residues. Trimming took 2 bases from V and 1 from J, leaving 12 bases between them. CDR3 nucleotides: TGTGCCAGTAGTATATTGGACAGCAGATCTGGAAACACCATATATTTT. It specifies CASSILDSRSGNTIYF.

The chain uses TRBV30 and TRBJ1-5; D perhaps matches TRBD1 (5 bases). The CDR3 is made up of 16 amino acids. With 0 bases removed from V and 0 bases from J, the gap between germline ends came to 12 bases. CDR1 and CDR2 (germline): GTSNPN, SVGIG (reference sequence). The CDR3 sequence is CAWSVSPRASNQPQHF. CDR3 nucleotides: TGTGCCTGGAGTGTCTCTCCCAGGGCTAGCAATCAGCCCCAGCATTTT.

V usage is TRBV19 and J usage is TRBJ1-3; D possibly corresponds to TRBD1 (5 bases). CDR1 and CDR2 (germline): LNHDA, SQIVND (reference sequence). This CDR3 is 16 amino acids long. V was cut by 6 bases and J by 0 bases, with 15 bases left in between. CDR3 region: CASRRTNTGSGNTIYF. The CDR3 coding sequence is TGTGCCAGTAGGAGGACAAATACCGGCTCTGGAAACACCATATATTTT. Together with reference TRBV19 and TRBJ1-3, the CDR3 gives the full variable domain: DGGITQSPKYLFRKEGQNVTLSCEQNLNHDAMYWYRQDPGQGLRLIYYSQIVNDFQKGDIAEGYSVSREKKESFPLTVTSAQKNPTAFYLCASRRTNTGSGNTIYFGEGSWLTVV.

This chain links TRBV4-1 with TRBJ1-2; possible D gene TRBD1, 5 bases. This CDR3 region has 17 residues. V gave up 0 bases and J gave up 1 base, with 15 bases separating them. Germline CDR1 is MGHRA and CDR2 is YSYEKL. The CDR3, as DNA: TGCGCCAGCAGCCAAGATCTCTCACTGGGGCTTAACTATGGCTACACCTTC. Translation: CASSQDLSLGLNYGYTF.

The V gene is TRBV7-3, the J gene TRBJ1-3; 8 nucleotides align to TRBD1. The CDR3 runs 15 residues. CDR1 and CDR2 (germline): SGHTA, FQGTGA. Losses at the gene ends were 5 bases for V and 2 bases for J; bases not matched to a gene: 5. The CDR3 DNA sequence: TGTGCCAGCAGCCCGGCGGGACAGGCTGGAAACACCATATATTTT. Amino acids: CASSPAGQAGNTIYF.

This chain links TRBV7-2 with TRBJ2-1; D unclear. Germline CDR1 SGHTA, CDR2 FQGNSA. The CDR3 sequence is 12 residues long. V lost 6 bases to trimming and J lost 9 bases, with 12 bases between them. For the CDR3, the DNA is TGTGCCAGCAGACTCAGCGCACGTGAGCAGTTCTTC. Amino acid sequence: CASRLSAREQFF.

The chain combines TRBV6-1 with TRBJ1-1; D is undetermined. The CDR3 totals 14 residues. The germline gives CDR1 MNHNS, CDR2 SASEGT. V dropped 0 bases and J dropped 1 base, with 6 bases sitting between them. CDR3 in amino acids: CASSEAGGNTEAFF. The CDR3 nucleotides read TGTGCCAGCAGTGAAGCGGGAGGGAACACTGAAGCTTTCTTT.

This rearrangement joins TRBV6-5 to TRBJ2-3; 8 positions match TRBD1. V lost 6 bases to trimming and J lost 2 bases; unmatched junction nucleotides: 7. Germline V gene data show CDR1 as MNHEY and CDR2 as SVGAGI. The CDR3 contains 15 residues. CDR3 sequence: CASRTRTGTTDTQYF. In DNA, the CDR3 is TGTGCCAGCAGAACTAGGACAGGGACCACAGATACGCAGTATTTT.

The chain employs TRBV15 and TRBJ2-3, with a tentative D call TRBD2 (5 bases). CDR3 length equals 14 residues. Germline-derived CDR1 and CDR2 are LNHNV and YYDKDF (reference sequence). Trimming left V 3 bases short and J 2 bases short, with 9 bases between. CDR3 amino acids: CATSSPGDTDTQYF. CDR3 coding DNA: TGTGCCACCAGCAGTCCCGGGGACACAGATACGCAGTATTTT.

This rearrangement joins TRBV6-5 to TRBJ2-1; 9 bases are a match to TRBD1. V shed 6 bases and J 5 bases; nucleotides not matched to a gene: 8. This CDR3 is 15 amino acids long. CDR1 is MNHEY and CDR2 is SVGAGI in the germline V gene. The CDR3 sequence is CASRTDRGSNNEQFF. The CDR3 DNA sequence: TGTGCCAGCAGAACGGACAGGGGCTCGAACAATGAGCAGTTCTTC.

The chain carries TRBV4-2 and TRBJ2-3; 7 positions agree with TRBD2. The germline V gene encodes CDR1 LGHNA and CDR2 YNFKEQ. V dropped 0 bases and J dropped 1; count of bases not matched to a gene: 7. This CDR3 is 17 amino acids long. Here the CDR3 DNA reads TGTGCCAGCAGCCAAGATAGGGCGGGGGTTGGCACAGATACGCAGTATTTT. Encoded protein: CASSQDRAGVGTDTQYF.

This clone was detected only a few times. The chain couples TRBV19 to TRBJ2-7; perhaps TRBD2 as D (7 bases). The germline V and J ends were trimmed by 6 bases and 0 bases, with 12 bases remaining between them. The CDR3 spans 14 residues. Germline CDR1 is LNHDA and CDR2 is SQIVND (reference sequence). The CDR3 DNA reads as TGTGCCAGTAGCTGGGGGGGGCGCTCCTACGAGCAGTACTTC. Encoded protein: CASSWGGRSYEQYF.

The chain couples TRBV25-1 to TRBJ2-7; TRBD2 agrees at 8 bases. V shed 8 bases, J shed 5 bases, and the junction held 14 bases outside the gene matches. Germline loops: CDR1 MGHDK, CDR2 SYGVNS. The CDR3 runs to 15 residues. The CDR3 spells CASAAGTRFFHEQYF. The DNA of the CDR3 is TGTGCCAGCGCCGCCGGGACTAGGTTTTTTCACGAGCAGTACTTC.

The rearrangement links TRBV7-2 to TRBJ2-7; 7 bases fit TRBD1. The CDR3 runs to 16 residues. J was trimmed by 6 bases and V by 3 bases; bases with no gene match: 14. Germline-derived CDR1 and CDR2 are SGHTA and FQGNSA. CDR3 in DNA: TGTGCCAGCAGCTTGCCCGGGACAGCTATAGGAAGCGAGCAGTACTTC. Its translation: CASSLPGTAIGSEQYF.

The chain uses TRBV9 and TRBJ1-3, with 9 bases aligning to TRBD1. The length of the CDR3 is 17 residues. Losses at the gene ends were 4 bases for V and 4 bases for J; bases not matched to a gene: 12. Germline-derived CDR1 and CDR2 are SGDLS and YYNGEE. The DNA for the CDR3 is TGTGCCAGCAGCAAGCAGGACAGGGGAATTTCGGGAAACACCATATATTTT. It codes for CASSKQDRGISGNTIYF.

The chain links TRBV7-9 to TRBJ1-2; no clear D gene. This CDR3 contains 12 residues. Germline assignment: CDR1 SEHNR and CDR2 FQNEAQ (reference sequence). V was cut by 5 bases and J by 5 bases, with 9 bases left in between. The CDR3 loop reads CASSPGPYGYTF. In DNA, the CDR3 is TGTGCCAGCAGCCCTGGGCCGTATGGCTACACCTTC.

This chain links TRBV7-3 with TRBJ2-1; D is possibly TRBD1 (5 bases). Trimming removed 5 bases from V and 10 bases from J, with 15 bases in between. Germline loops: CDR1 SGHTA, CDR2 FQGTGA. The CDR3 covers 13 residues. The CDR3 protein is CASSPGATREQFF. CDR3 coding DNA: TGTGCCAGCAGCCCTGGGGCTACACGCGAGCAGTTCTTC.